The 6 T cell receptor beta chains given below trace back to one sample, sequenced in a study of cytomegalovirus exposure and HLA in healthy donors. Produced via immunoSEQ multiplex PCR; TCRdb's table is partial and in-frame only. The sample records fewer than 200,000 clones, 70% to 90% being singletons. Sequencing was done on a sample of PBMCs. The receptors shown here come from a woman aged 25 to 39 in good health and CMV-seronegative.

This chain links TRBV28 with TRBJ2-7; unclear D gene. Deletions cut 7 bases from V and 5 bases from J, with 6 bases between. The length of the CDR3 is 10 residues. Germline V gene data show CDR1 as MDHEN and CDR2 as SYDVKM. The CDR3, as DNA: TGTGCCAGCATGAGTCACGAGCAGTACTTC. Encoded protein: CASMSHEQYF.

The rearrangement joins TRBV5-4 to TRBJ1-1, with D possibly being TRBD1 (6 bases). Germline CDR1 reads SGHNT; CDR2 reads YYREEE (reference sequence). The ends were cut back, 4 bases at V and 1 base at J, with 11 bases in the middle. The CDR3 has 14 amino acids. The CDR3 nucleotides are TGTGCCAGCAGCCCAACAGGGACGAACACTGAAGCTTTCTTT. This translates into CASSPTGTNTEAFF.

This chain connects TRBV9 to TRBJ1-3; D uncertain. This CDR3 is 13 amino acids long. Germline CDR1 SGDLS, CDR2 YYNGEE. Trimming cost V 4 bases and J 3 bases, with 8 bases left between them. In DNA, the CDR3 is TGTGCCAGCAGCACCGTACTTGGAAACACCATATATTTT. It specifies CASSTVLGNTIYF.

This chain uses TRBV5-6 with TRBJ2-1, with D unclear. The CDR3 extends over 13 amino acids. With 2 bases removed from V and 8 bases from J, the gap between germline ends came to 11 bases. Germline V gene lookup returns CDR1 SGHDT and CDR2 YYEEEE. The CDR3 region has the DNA TGTGCCAGCAGCTTCGAAGGGTGGGATGAGCAGTTCTTC. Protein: CASSFEGWDEQFF.

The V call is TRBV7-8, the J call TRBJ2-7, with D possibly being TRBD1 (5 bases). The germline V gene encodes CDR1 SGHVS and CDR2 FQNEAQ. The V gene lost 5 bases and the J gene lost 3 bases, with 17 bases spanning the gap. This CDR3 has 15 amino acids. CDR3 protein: CASSQSGLQGYEQYF. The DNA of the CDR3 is TGTGCCAGCAGCCAGTCCGGGCTCCAGGGCTACGAGCAGTACTTC.

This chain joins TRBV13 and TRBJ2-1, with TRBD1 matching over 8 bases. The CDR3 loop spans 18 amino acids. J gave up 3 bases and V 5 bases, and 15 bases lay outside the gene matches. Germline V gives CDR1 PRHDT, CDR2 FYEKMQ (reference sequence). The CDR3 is CASSVLRTGIQGYNEQFF. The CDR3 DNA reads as TGTGCCAGCAGCGTCCTCCGGACAGGGATCCAAGGCTACAATGAGCAGTTCTTC.